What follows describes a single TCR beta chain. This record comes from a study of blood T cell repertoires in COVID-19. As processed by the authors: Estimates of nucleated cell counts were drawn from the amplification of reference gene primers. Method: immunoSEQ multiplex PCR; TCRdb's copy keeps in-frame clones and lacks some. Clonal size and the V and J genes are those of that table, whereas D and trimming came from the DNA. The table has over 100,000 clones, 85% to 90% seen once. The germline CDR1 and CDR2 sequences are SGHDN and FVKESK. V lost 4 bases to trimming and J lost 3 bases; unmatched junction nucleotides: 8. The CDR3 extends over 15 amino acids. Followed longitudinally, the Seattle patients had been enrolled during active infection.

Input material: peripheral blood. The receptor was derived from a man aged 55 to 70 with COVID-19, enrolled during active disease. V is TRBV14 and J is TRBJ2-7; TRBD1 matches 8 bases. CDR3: CASSPTGTGGYEQYF. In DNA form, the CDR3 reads TGTGCCAGCAGCCCTACCGGGACAGGTGGCTACGAGCAGTACTTC.